These T cell receptor beta chains were read from a single sample in a study of T-cell memory formation after mild COVID-19. Each CDR3 protein gets one entry after TCRdb re-called the 5' RACE reads with MiXCR. The sample yields roughly 280,000 distinct CDR3 sequences, approximately 8.4% seen once. The sequencing sample was made of PBMCs or a T cell subset sorted from them (not recorded which). These receptors all stem from a man younger than 30 who had mild COVID-19 (a few samples of this study predate the infection). Cell type and time point are not known. Each CDR3 is given with its conserved first and last residue. A D gene is named only where the DNA matches it firmly. Size is stated for part of the rows, as once, few or many counts, or as a class when the clone is expanded.

v_call: TRBV7-6; d_call: TRBD2; clone_size: -; j_call: TRBJ2-7; cdr3_nt: TGTGCCAGCAGCGAAACTAGCGGGCGCTACGAGCAGTACTTC; cdr3_aa: CASSETSGRYEQYF
v_call: TRBV27; d_call: -; clone_size: many; j_call: TRBJ1-5; cdr3_nt: TGTGCCAGCTCCCCACTACAGGGTATTGGTCAGCCCCAGCATTTT; cdr3_aa: CASSPLQGIGQPQHF
v_call: TRBV5-1; d_call: -; clone_size: many; j_call: TRBJ2-1; cdr3_nt: TGCGCCAGCAGCCCGGGACCGGGCACCAATGAGCAGTTCTTC; cdr3_aa: CASSPGPGTNEQFF
v_call: TRBV7-9; d_call: -; clone_size: few; j_call: TRBJ2-2; cdr3_nt: TGTGCCAGCAGCCGCGCCAGAATCGTGAACACCGGGGAGCTGTTTTTT; cdr3_aa: CASSRARIVNTGELFF
v_call: TRBV5-1; d_call: TRBD1; clone_size: few; j_call: TRBJ2-3; cdr3_nt: TGCGCCAGCAGCGGACAGGACAGGGTGGGGACAGATACGCAGTATTTT; cdr3_aa: CASSGQDRVGTDTQYF
v_call: TRBV10-3; d_call: TRBD1; clone_size: -; j_call: TRBJ2-3; cdr3_nt: TGTGCCATCAGGGGGACAGGGAGCAGCGCAGATACGCAGTATTTT; cdr3_aa: CAIRGTGSSADTQYF
v_call: TRBV5-8; d_call: TRBD1; clone_size: few; j_call: TRBJ1-5; cdr3_nt: TGTGCCAGCAGCCCTCGACAGGGGACCAGGTTGGAGCCCCAGCATTTT; cdr3_aa: CASSPRQGTRLEPQHF
v_call: TRBV6-5; d_call: -; clone_size: -; j_call: TRBJ2-5; cdr3_nt: TGTGCCAGCAGTTACTCGGTGTCGTACCAAGAGACCCAGTACTTC; cdr3_aa: CASSYSVSYQETQYF
v_call: TRBV20-1; d_call: -; clone_size: -; j_call: TRBJ2-2; cdr3_nt: TGCAGTGCTAGAGGTGGGCCCACTTTGAACACCGGGGAGCTGTTTTTT; cdr3_aa: CSARGGPTLNTGELFF
v_call: TRBV7-3; d_call: -; clone_size: -; j_call: TRBJ2-6; cdr3_nt: TGTGCCAGCAGCTTATCAGGGGCAAATTACGCTGGGGCCAACGTCCTGACTTTC; cdr3_aa: CASSLSGANYAGANVLTF
v_call: TRBV12-3/TRBV12-4; d_call: -; clone_size: many; j_call: TRBJ2-7; cdr3_nt: TGTGCCAGCAGTTTAGTAGGGGGGGCAGGCTACGAGCAGTACTTC; cdr3_aa: CASSLVGGAGYEQYF
v_call: TRBV12-3/TRBV12-4; d_call: -; clone_size: few; j_call: TRBJ1-5; cdr3_nt: TGTGCCAGCAGTCCCTGGGGCCAGCCCCAGCATTTT; cdr3_aa: CASSPWGQPQHF
v_call: TRBV19; d_call: -; clone_size: few; j_call: TRBJ1-6; cdr3_nt: TGTGCCAGTGCCTTCGACACGGGTAATTCACCCCTCCACTTT; cdr3_aa: CASAFDTGNSPLHF
v_call: TRBV18; d_call: TRBD1; clone_size: many; j_call: TRBJ1-1; cdr3_nt: TGTGCCAGCTCACTTGCGCTGGACAGGGAAATCGCTGAAGCTTTCTTT; cdr3_aa: CASSLALDREIAEAFF
v_call: TRBV4-3; d_call: -; clone_size: few; j_call: TRBJ2-5; cdr3_nt: TGCGCCAGCAGCCAAGATCTGGGAAGCTTAGTCCTGGGAGAGACCCAGTACTTC; cdr3_aa: CASSQDLGSLVLGETQYF
v_call: TRBV3-1; d_call: -; clone_size: few; j_call: TRBJ1-1; cdr3_nt: TGTGCCAGCAGCCAACAAAGCCAAACGACGGAAGCTTTCTTT; cdr3_aa: CASSQQSQTTEAFF
v_call: TRBV9; d_call: -; clone_size: many; j_call: TRBJ2-2; cdr3_nt: TGTGCCAGCAGCGCTCAAGACACCGGGGAGCTGTTTTTT; cdr3_aa: CASSAQDTGELFF
v_call: TRBV5-1; d_call: -; clone_size: -; j_call: TRBJ1-6; cdr3_nt: TGCGCCAGCAGCTTGGTTCAGAGCTCCTATAATTCACCCCTCCACTTT; cdr3_aa: CASSLVQSSYNSPLHF
v_call: TRBV4-3; d_call: -; clone_size: -; j_call: TRBJ2-3; cdr3_nt: TGCGCCAGCAGCCGGGAACACAGGGAGGGGGGCCGTGGCACAGATACGCAGTATTTT; cdr3_aa: CASSREHREGGRGTDTQYF
v_call: TRBV4-3; d_call: -; clone_size: few; j_call: TRBJ1-3; cdr3_nt: TGCGCCAGCAGCCAAGATCTAGGGGTAACTGGAAACACCATATATTTT; cdr3_aa: CASSQDLGVTGNTIYF
v_call: TRBV7-9; d_call: -; clone_size: -; j_call: TRBJ2-3; cdr3_nt: TGTGCCAGCAGCCCTCTTACAATCTCGGCAGATACGCAGTATTTT; cdr3_aa: CASSPLTISADTQYF
v_call: TRBV5-1; d_call: -; clone_size: -; j_call: TRBJ1-4; cdr3_nt: TGCGCCAGCAGCTCGGTCGGGGAACTCAATGAAAAACTGTTTTTT; cdr3_aa: CASSSVGELNEKLFF
v_call: TRBV4-3; d_call: -; clone_size: -; j_call: TRBJ1-4; cdr3_nt: TGCGCCAGCAGCCAAGATGGACAGACCCACGGAAAACTGTTTTTT; cdr3_aa: CASSQDGQTHGKLFF
v_call: TRBV5-6; d_call: TRBD1; clone_size: few; j_call: TRBJ1-1; cdr3_nt: TGTGCCAGCAGCTTTGAGTTCCGGACAGGGGTCCACACTGAAGCTTTCTTT; cdr3_aa: CASSFEFRTGVHTEAFF
v_call: TRBV12-3/TRBV12-4; d_call: -; clone_size: -; j_call: TRBJ1-5; cdr3_nt: TGTGCCAGCGAGGCACAGCTCAATCAGCCCCAGCATTTT; cdr3_aa: CASEAQLNQPQHF
v_call: TRBV7-2; d_call: -; clone_size: few; j_call: TRBJ1-2; cdr3_nt: TGTGCCAGCAGCTCGTATTCGTGGGGGGCCGACTATGGCTACACCTTC; cdr3_aa: CASSSYSWGADYGYTF
v_call: TRBV6-6; d_call: TRBD1; clone_size: few; j_call: TRBJ2-3; cdr3_nt: TGTGCCAGCAGTTCAGACAGGGGGGTTTATTTCTCAGATACGCAGTATTTT; cdr3_aa: CASSSDRGVYFSDTQYF
v_call: TRBV4-1; d_call: TRBD1; clone_size: -; j_call: TRBJ2-7; cdr3_nt: TGCGCCAGCAGCAAGGCTCCTCGGGACAGAAGCTACGAGCAGTACTTC; cdr3_aa: CASSKAPRDRSYEQYF
v_call: TRBV7-2; d_call: TRBD2; clone_size: few; j_call: TRBJ2-7; cdr3_nt: TGTGCCAGCAGCCTAGACGCGGGGGGGTCCTACGAGCAGTACTTC; cdr3_aa: CASSLDAGGSYEQYF
v_call: TRBV18; d_call: -; clone_size: -; j_call: TRBJ2-1; cdr3_nt: TGTGCCAGCTCACGTGTTTTGAATGAGCAGTTCTTC; cdr3_aa: CASSRVLNEQFF
v_call: TRBV20-1; d_call: TRBD2; clone_size: few; j_call: TRBJ2-1; cdr3_nt: TGCAGTGCTAGATCCCATCTCTGGGCGGGGGGGCACAATGAGCAGTTCTTC; cdr3_aa: CSARSHLWAGGHNEQFF
v_call: TRBV6-2/TRBV6-3; d_call: -; clone_size: few; j_call: TRBJ1-1; cdr3_nt: TGTGCCAGCAGTTACGGTGGCGGTGAAGCTTTCTTT; cdr3_aa: CASSYGGGEAFF
v_call: TRBV7-9; d_call: -; clone_size: -; j_call: TRBJ2-5; cdr3_nt: TGTGCCAGCAGCGCGGGAAGTGGAGAGACCCAGTACTTC; cdr3_aa: CASSAGSGETQYF
v_call: TRBV2; d_call: -; clone_size: -; j_call: TRBJ1-4; cdr3_nt: TGTGCCAGCAGTGACAAAACTAATGAAAAACTGTTTTTT; cdr3_aa: CASSDKTNEKLFF
v_call: TRBV24-1; d_call: TRBD1; clone_size: many; j_call: TRBJ2-3; cdr3_nt: TGTGCCACCAGTGATCGGGACAGGGATACGCAGTATTTT; cdr3_aa: CATSDRDRDTQYF
v_call: TRBV4-1; d_call: -; clone_size: many; j_call: TRBJ2-5; cdr3_nt: TGCGCCAGCAGCCTGGGGTACCCGGAGACCCAGTACTTC; cdr3_aa: CASSLGYPETQYF
v_call: TRBV7-9; d_call: -; clone_size: -; j_call: TRBJ2-3; cdr3_nt: TGTGCCAGCAGCACCAATCGGGGGGCCGGGGGAGATACGCAGTATTTT; cdr3_aa: CASSTNRGAGGDTQYF
v_call: TRBV12-3/TRBV12-4; d_call: -; clone_size: -; j_call: TRBJ2-2; cdr3_nt: TGTGCCAGCAGTTATACTCCCAGGGAGCTGTTTTTT; cdr3_aa: CASSYTPRELFF
v_call: TRBV24-1; d_call: -; clone_size: -; j_call: TRBJ2-1; cdr3_nt: TGTGCCACCAGTGATCGCGCGTACAATGAGCAGTTCTTC; cdr3_aa: CATSDRAYNEQFF
v_call: TRBV7-9; d_call: -; clone_size: few; j_call: TRBJ2-3; cdr3_nt: TGTGCCAGCAGCTTGAGGCCCATAGGCGATACGCAGTATTTT; cdr3_aa: CASSLRPIGDTQYF
v_call: TRBV7-3; d_call: -; clone_size: few; j_call: TRBJ2-1; cdr3_nt: TGTGCCAGCAGCTCATCGAGGGGCAATGAGCAGTTCTTC; cdr3_aa: CASSSSRGNEQFF
v_call: TRBV20-1; d_call: TRBD2; clone_size: -; j_call: TRBJ2-3; cdr3_nt: TGCAGTGCTTCGGGACTAGCGGTCACAGATACGCAGTATTTT; cdr3_aa: CSASGLAVTDTQYF
v_call: TRBV5-1; d_call: -; clone_size: few; j_call: TRBJ2-1; cdr3_nt: TGCGCCAGCAGCCCGTGGACTTTCATAAGTGAGCAGTTCTTC; cdr3_aa: CASSPWTFISEQFF
v_call: TRBV30; d_call: TRBD1; clone_size: -; j_call: TRBJ2-2; cdr3_nt: TGTGCCTGGACCCGACAGGGCCACACCGGGGAGCTGTTTTTT; cdr3_aa: CAWTRQGHTGELFF
v_call: TRBV6-2/TRBV6-3; d_call: -; clone_size: few; j_call: TRBJ1-3; cdr3_nt: TGTGCCAGCGGTCGGGACATCTACTCTGGAAACACCATATATTTT; cdr3_aa: CASGRDIYSGNTIYF
v_call: TRBV6-6; d_call: TRBD2; clone_size: few; j_call: TRBJ2-1; cdr3_nt: TGTGCCAGCAGTTATGGCGGGGGGAGCTCCTACAATGAGCAGTTCTTC; cdr3_aa: CASSYGGGSSYNEQFF
v_call: TRBV12-3/TRBV12-4; d_call: TRBD1; clone_size: -; j_call: TRBJ1-3; cdr3_nt: TGTGCCAGCAGTGTGGGACAGGCCTCTGGAAACACCATATATTTT; cdr3_aa: CASSVGQASGNTIYF
v_call: TRBV4-3; d_call: -; clone_size: few; j_call: TRBJ2-5; cdr3_nt: TGCGCCAGCAGCCAAGACCCGGAGGCAGGCGGGGAGACCCAGTACTTC; cdr3_aa: CASSQDPEAGGETQYF
v_call: TRBV20-1; d_call: -; clone_size: many; j_call: TRBJ1-1; cdr3_nt: TGCAGTGCTCCGGGGGTCGACACTTTGAACACTGAAGCTTTCTTT; cdr3_aa: CSAPGVDTLNTEAFF
v_call: TRBV12-3/TRBV12-4; d_call: -; clone_size: many; j_call: TRBJ2-1; cdr3_nt: TGTGCCAGCAGCCGGACCCTCGGGGTAGAGACGGGTGAGCAGTTCTTC; cdr3_aa: CASSRTLGVETGEQFF
v_call: TRBV6-1; d_call: -; clone_size: many; j_call: TRBJ2-5; cdr3_nt: TGTGCCAGCAGTGAACAACTGGAGACCCAGTACTTC; cdr3_aa: CASSEQLETQYF